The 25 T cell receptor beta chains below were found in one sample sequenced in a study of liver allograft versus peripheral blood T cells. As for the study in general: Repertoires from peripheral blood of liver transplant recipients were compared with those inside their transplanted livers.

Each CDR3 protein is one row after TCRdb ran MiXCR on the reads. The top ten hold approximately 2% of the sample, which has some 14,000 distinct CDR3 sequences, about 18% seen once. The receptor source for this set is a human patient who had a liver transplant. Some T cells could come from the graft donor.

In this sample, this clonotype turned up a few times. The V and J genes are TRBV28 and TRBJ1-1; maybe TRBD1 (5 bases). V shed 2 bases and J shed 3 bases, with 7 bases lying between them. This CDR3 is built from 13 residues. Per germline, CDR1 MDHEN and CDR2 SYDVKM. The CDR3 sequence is CASSLNRYTEAFF. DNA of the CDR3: TGTGCCAGCAGTTTAAACAGGTACACTGAAGCTTTCTTT.

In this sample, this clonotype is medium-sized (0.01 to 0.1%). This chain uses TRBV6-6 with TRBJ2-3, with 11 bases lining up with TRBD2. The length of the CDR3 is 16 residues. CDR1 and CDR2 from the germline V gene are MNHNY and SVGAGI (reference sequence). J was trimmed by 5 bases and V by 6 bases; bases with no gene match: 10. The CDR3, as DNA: TGTGCCAGCAGCCTGGGACTAGCGGCCGGGGGAGATACGCAGTATTTT. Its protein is CASSLGLAAGGDTQYF.

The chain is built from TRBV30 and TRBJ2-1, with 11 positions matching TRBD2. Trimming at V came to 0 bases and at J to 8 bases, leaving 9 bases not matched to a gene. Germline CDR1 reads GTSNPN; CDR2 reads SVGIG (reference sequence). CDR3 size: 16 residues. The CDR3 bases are TGTGCCTGGAGTGTACTAGCGGGAGCGTTGGGGTATGAGCAGTTCTTC. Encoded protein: CAWSVLAGALGYEQFF.

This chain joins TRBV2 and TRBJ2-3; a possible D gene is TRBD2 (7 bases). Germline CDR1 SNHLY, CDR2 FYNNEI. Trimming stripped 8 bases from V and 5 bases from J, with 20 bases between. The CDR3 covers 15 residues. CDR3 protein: CASREDRTGQDTQYF. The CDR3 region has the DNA TGTGCCAGCCGGGAGGATAGGACGGGACAAGATACGCAGTATTTT.

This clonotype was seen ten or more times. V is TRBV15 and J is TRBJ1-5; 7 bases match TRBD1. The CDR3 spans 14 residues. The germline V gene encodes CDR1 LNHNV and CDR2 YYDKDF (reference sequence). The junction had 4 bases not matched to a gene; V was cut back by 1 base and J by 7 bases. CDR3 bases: TGTGCCACCAGCAGAGGACAGGGCCAACAGCCCCAGCATTTT. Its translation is CATSRGQGQQPQHF.

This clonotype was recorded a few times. The CDR3 loop reads CATSGTSGNTDTQYF. In DNA, the CDR3 is TGTGCCACCAGTGGGACTAGCGGGAACACAGATACGCAGTATTTT. The chain employs TRBV24-1 and TRBJ2-3; 12 bases align to TRBD2. V lost 5 bases to trimming and J lost 2 bases; unmatched junction nucleotides: 1. CDR1 KGHDR and CDR2 SFDVKD come from the germline V gene. This CDR3 comprises 15 residues.

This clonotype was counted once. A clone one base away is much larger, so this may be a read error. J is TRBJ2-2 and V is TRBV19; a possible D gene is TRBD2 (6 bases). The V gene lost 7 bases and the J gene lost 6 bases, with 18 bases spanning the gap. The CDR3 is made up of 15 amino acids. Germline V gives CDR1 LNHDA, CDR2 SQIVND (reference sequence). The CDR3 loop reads CASTLFGGTAGELFF. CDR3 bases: TGTGCCAGTACTCTCTTCGGGGGTACCGCCGGGGAGCTGTTTTTT.

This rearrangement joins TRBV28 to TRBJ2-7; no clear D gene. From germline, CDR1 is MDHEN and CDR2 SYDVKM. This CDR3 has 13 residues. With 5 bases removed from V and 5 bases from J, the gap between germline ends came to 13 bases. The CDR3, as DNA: TGTGCCAGCAGTCAGCGACTTTTCCACGAGCAGTACTTC. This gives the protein CASSQRLFHEQYF.

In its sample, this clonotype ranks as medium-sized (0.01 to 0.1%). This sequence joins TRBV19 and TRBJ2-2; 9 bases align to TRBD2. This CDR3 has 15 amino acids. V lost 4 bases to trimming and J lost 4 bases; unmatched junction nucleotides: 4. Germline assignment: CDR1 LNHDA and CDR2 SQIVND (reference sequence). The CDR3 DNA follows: TGTGCCAGTAGTACAAGCGGGAGGTTCACCGGGGAGCTGTTTTTT. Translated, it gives CASSTSGRFTGELFF.

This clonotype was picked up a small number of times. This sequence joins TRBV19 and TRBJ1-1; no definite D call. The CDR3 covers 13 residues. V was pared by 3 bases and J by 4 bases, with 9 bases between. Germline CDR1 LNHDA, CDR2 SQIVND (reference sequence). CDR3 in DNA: TGTGCCAGTAGTATCCGCGGACTCACTGAAGCTTTCTTT. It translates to CASSIRGLTEAFF.

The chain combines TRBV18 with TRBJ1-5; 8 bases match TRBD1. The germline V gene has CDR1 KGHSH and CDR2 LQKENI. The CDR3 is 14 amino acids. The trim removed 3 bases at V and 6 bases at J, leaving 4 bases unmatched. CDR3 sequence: CASSPGQGLQPQHF. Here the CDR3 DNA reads TGTGCCAGCTCACCTGGACAGGGTCTTCAGCCCCAGCATTTT. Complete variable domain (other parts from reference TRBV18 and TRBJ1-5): NAGVMQNPRHLVRRRGQEARLRCSPMKGHSHVYWYRQLPEEGLKFMVYLQKENIIDESGMPKERFSAEFPKEGPSILRIQQVVRGDSAAYFCASSPGQGLQPQHFGDGTRLSIL.

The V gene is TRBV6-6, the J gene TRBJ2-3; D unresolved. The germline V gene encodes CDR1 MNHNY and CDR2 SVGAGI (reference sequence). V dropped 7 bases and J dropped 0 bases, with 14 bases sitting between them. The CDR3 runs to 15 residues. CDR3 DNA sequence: TGTGCCAGCACCGTTGGCCACGAGAGCACAGATACGCAGTATTTT. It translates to CASTVGHESTDTQYF.

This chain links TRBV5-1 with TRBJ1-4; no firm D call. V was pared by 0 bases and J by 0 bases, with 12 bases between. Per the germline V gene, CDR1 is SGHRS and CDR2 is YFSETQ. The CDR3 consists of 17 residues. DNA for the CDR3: TGCGCCAGCAGCTTGGGGGGAGGCCCTGCAACTAATGAAAAACTGTTTTTT. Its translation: CASSLGGGPATNEKLFF.

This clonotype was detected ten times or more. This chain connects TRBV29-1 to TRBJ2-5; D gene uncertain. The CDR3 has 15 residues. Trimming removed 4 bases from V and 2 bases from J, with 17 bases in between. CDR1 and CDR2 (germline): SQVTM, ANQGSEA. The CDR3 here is CSVGLGRVRQETQYF. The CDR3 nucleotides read TGCAGCGTTGGCTTGGGAAGGGTTCGACAAGAGACCCAGTACTTC.

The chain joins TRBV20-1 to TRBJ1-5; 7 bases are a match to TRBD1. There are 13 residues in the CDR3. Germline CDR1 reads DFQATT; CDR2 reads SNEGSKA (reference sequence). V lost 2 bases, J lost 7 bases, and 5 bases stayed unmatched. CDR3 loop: CSARSGGAQPQHF. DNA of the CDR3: TGCAGTGCTAGATCAGGGGGAGCCCAGCCCCAGCATTTT.

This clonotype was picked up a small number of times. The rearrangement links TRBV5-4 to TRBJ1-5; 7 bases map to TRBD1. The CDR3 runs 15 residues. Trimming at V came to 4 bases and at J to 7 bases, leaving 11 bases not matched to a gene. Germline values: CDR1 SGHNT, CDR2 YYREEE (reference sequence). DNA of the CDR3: TGTGCCAGCAGCCAGGGGGGGGCAGACGGCCAGCCCCAGCATTTT. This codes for CASSQGGADGQPQHF.

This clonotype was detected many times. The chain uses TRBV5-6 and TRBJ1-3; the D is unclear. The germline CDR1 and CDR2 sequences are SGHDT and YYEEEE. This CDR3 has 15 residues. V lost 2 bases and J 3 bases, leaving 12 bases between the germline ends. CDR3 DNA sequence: TGTGCCAGCAGCTTCGCGACCGGAGGTGGAAACACCATATATTTT. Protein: CASSFATGGGNTIYF.

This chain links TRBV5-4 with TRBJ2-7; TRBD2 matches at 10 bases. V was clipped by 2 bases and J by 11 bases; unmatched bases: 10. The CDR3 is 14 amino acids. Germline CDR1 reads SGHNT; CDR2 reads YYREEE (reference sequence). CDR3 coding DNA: TGTGCCAGCAGCTTCAAATATAGCGGGGGGAAGGAGTACTTC. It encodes CASSFKYSGGKEYF.

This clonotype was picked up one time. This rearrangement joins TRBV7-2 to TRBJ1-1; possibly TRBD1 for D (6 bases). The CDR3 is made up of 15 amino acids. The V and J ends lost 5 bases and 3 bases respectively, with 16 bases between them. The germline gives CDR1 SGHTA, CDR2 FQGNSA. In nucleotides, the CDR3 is TGTGCCAGCAGCCTACAAGGGGGAGGTGACACTGAAGCTTTCTTT. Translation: CASSLQGGGDTEAFF.

The CDR3 sequence: CASSIGGQGGELFF. The CDR3 DNA reads TGTGCCAGTAGTATAGGCGGACAGGGCGGGGAGCTGTTTTTT. The rearrangement links TRBV19 to TRBJ2-2; 8 bases fit TRBD1. This CDR3 is 14 amino acids long. Germline CDR1 is LNHDA and CDR2 is SQIVND (reference sequence). V shed 1 base, J shed 7 bases, and the junction held 2 bases outside the gene matches. Filled out from reference TRBV19 and TRBJ2-2, the complete variable domain reads DGGITQSPKYLFRKEGQNVTLSCEQNLNHDAMYWYRQDPGQGLRLIYYSQIVNDFQKGDIAEGYSVSREKKESFPLTVTSAQKNPTAFYLCASSIGGQGGELFFGEGSRLTVL.

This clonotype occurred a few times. This chain's CDR3 is CASSPPTGAGRVQYF. The CDR3 DNA reads TGTGCCAGCAGCCCTCCCACAGGGGCCGGGCGGGTGCAGTACTTC. The V and J genes are TRBV5-4 and TRBJ2-7; 7 bases map to TRBD1. Germline V CDR1 and CDR2: SGHNT, YYREEE (reference sequence). Trimming removed 4 bases from V and 9 bases from J; junction bases left unmatched: 16. The CDR3 is 15 residues long.

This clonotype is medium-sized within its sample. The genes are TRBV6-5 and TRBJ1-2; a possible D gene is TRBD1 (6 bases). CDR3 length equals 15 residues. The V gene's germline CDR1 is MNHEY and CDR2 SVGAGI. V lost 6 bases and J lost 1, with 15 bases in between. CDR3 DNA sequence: TGTGCCAGCAGCCAATTTAGGACAGTTAACTATGGCTACACCTTC. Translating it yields CASSQFRTVNYGYTF.

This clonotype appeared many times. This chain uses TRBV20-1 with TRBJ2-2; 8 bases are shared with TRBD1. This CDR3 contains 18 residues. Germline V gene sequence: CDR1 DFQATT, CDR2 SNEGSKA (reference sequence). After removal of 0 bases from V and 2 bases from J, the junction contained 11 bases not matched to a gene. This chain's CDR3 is CSARDARPRGLNTGELFF. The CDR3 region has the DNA TGCAGTGCTAGAGATGCTCGGCCCAGGGGGCTTAACACCGGGGAGCTGTTTTTT.

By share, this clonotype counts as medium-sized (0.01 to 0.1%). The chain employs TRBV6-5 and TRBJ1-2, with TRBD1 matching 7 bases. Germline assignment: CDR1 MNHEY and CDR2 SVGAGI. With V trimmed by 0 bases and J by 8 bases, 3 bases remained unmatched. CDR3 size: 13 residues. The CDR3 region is CASSYSGGDGYTF. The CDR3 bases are TGTGCCAGCAGTTACTCAGGGGGCGACGGCTACACCTTC.

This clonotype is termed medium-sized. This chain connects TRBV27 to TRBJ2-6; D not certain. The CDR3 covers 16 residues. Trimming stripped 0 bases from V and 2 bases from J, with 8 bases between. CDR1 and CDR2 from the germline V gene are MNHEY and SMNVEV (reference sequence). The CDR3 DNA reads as TGTGCCAGCAGTTTATCCGGCAGAGCTGGGGCCAACGTCCTGACTTTC. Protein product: CASSLSGRAGANVLTF. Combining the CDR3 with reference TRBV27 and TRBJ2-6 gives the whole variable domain EAQVTQNPRYLITVTGKKLTVTCSQNMNHEYMSWYRQDPGLGLRQIYYSMNVEVTDKGDVPEGYKVSRKEKRNFPLILESPSPNQTSLYFCASSLSGRAGANVLTFGAGSRLTVL.